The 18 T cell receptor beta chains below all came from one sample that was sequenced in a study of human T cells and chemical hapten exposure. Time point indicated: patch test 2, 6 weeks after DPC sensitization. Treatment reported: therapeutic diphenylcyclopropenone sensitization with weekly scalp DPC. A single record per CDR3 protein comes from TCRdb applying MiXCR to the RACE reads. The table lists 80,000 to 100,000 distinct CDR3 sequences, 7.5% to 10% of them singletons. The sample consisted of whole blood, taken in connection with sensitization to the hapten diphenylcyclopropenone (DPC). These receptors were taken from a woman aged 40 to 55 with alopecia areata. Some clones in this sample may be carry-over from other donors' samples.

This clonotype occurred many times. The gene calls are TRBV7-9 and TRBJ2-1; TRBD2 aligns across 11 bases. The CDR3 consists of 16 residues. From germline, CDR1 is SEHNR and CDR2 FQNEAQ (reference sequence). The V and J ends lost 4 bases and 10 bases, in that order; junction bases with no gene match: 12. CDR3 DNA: TGTGCCAGCAGCTCGAGACTAGCGGGAAAGGGGGAAGAGCAGTTCTTC. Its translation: CASSSRLAGKGEEQFF.

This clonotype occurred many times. The CDR3 DNA follows: TGTGCCAGCGCTCCCGACAGGGGCCGCAATCAGCCCCAGCATTTT. Translated, it gives CASAPDRGRNQPQHF. The genes are TRBV19 and TRBJ1-5; 8 bases fit TRBD1. Trimming at V came to 9 bases and at J to 2 bases, leaving 9 bases not matched to a gene. The CDR3 is 15 amino acids. CDR1 is LNHDA, CDR2 SQIVND, per germline (reference sequence).

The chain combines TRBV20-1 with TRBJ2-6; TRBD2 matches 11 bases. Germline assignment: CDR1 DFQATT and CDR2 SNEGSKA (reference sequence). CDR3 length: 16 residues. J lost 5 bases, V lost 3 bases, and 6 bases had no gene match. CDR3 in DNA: TGCAGTGCTAGCCCCCTAGCGGGAGGCTGGGCCAACGTCCTGACTTTC. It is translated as CSASPLAGGWANVLTF.

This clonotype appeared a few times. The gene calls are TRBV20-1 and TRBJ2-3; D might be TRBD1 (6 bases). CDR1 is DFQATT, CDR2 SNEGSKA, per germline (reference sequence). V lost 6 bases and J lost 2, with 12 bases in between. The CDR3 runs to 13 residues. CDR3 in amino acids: CSARQGFTDTQYF. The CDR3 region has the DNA TGCAGTGCCAGGCAGGGGTTCACAGATACGCAGTATTTT.

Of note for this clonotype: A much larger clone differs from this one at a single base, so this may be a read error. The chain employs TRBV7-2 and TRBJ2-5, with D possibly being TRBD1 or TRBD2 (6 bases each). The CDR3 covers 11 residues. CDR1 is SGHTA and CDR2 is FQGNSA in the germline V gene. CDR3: CVSREGGTQYF. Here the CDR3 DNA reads TGTGTCAGCCGCGAGGGGGGGACCCAGTACTTC. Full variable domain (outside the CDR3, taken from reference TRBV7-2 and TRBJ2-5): GAGVSQSPSNKVTEKGKDVELRCDPISGHTALYWYRQSLGQGLEFLIYFQGNSAPDKSGLPSDRFSAERTGGSVSTLTIQRTQQEDSAVYLCVSREGGTQYFGPGTRLLVL.

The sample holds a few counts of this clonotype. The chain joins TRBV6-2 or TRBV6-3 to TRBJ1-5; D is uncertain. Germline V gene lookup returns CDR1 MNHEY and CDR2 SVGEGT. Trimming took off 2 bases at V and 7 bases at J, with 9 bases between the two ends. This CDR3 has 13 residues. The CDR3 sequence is CASSYGQAQPQHF. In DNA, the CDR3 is TGTGCCAGCAGTTACGGGCAGGCCCAGCCCCAGCATTTT.

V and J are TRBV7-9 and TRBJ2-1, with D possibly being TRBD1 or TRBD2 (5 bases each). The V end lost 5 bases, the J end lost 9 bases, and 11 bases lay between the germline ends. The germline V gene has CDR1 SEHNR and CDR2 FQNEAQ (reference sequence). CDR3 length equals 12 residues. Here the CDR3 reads CASSTGAGEQFF. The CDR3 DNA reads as TGTGCCAGCAGCACAGGTGCGGGTGAGCAGTTCTTC.

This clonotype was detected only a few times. The CDR3 spells CASSQGLQGEDTQYF. The CDR3 bases are TGTGCCAGCAGCCAAGGATTACAGGGTGAGGATACGCAGTATTTT. The chain uses TRBV4-2 and TRBJ2-3, with a possible D match to TRBD1 (6 bases). Germline V gene data show CDR1 as LGHNA and CDR2 as YNFKEQ. Trimming shortened V by 1 base and J by 6 bases, and 14 bases separated the two germline ends. The CDR3 length is 15 residues.

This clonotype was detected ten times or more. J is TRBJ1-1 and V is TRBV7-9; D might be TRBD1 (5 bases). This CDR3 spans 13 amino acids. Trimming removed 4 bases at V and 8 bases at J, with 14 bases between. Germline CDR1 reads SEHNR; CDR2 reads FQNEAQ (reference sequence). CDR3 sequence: CASSSLSGSEAFF. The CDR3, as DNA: TGTGCCAGCAGCTCCTTATCAGGGAGCGAAGCTTTCTTT.

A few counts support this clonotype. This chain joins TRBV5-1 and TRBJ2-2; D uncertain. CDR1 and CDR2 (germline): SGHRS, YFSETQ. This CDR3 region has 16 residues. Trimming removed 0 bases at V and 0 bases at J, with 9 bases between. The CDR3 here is CASSLDPLANTGELFF. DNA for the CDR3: TGCGCCAGCAGCTTGGATCCACTTGCGAACACCGGGGAGCTGTTTTTT.

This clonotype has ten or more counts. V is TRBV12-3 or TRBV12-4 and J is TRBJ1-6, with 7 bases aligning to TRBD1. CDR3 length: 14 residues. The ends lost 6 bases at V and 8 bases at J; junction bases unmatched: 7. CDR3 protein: CASSPTGDYSPLHF. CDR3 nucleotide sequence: TGTGCCAGCAGCCCAACAGGGGACTATTCACCCCTCCACTTT.

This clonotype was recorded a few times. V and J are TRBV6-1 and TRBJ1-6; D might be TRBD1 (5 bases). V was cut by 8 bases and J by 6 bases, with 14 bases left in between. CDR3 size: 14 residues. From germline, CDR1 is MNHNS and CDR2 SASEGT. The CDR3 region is CASGGGTANSPLHF. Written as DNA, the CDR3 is TGTGCCAGCGGGGGGGGAACCGCTAATTCACCCCTCCACTTT.

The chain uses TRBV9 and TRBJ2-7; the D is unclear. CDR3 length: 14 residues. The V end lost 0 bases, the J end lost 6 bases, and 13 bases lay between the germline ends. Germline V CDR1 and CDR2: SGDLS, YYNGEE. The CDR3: CASSVDPNSLEQYF. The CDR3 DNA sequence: TGTGCCAGCAGCGTAGACCCCAACTCTCTCGAGCAGTACTTC.

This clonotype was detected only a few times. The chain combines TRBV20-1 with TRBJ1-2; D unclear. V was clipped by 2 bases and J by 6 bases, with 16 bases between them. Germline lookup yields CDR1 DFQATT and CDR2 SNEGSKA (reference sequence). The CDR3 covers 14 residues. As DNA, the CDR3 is TGCAGTGCTAGACTCCCCGGTTCCCGCAATGGCTACACCTTC. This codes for CSARLPGSRNGYTF.

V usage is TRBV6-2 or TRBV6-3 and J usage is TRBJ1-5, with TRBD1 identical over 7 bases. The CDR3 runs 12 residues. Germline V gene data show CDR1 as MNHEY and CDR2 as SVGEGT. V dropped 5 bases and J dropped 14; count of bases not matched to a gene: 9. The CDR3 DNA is TGTGCCAGCAGTCAGGGGGACCCCCAAGAGCATTTT. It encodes CASSQGDPQEHF.

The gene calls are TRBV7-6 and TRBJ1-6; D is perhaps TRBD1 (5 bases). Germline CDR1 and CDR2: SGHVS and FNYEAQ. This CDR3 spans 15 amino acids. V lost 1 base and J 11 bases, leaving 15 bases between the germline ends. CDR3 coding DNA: TGTGCCAGCAGCTTAGAGGGGCGCCCGGGGGCACCCCTCCACTTT. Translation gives CASSLEGRPGAPLHF.

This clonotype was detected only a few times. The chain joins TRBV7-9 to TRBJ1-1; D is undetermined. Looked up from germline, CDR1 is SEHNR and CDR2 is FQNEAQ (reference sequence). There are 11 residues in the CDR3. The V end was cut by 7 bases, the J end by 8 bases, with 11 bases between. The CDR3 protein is CASNRPPEAFF. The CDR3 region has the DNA TGTGCCAGCAACCGACCGCCCGAAGCTTTCTTT.

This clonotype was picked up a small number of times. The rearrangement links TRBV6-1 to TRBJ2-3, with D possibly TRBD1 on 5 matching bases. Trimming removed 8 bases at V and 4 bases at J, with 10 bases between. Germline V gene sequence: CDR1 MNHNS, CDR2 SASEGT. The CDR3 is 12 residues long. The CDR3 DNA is TGTGCCAGCCAGCAGGGTGCAGATACGCAGTATTTT. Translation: CASQQGADTQYF.